The source of this T cell receptor (beta chain) is a study of spatial heterogeneity in lung cancer. On the study more broadly: The donor group consisted of roughly 70 patients who had untreated, early-stage non-small cell lung cancer.

Between the trimmed V and J ends, which lost 4 bases and 7 bases, there was a span of 13 bases. The CDR3 consists of 13 residues. The germline V gene has CDR1 SGHTA and CDR2 FQGTGA. Documented time point: blood at routine non-recurrence follow-up after resection. Extraction of whole RNA from tumor, nontumor lung or frozen PBMC preceded unsorted sequencing. This clonotype was seen at least ten times. What it binds is unknown. Study outcomes and limitations: Blood contained ubiquitous expanded tumor TCRs more at resection than at follow-up.

TCRdb reanalysed the 5' RACE reads using MiXCR and keeps one entry per CDR3 protein. The sample shows around 110,000 distinct CDR3 sequences, 10% to 15% of them seen only once. This receptor was obtained from a male donor with early-stage non-small cell lung cancer. The rearrangement uses TRBV7-3 and TRBJ1-2, with TRBD1 as a possible D gene (6 bases). Sequenced here: PBMCs, sampled at follow-up. CDR3 in amino acids: CASSSGGAGGYTF. The DNA for the CDR3 is TGTGCCAGCAGCTCCGGGGGCGCAGGTGGCTACACCTTC.